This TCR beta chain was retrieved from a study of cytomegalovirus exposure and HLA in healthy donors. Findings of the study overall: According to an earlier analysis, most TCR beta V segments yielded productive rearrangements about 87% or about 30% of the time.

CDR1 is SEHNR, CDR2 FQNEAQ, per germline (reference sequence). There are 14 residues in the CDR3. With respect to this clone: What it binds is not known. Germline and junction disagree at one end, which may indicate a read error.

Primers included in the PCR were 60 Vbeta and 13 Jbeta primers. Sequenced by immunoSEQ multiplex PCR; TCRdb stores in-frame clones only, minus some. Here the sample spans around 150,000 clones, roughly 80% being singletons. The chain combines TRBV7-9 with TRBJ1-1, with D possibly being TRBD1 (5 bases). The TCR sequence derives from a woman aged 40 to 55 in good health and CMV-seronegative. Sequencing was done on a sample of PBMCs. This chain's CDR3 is CSSSFSIGGTEAFF. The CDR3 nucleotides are TGTTCCAGCAGCTTTAGTATCGGGGGCACTGAAGCTTTCTTT. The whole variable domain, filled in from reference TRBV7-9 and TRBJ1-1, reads DTGVSQNPRHKITKRGQNVTFRCDPISEHNRLYWYRQTLGQGPEFLTYFQNEAQLEKSRLLSDRFSAERPKGSFSTLEIQRTEQGDSAMYLCSSSFSIGGTEAFFGQGTRLTVV.